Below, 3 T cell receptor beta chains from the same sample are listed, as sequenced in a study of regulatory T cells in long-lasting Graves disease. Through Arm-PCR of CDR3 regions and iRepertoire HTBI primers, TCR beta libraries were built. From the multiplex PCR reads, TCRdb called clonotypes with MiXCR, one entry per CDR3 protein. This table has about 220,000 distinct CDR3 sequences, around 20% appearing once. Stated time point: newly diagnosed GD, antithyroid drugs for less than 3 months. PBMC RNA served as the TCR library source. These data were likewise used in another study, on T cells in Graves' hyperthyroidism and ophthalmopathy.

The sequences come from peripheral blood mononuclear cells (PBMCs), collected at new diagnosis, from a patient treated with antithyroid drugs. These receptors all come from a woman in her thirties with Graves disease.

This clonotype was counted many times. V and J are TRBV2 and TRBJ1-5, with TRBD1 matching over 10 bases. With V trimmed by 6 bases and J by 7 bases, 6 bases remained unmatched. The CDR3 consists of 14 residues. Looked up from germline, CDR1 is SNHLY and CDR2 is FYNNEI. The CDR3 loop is CASSTTGGWQPQHF. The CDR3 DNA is TGTGCCAGCAGCACGACAGGGGGCTGGCAGCCCCAGCATTTT.

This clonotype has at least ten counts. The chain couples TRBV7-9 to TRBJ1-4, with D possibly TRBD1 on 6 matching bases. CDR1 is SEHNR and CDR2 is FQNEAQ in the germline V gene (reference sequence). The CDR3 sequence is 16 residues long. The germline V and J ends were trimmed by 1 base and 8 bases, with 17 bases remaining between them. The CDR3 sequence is CASSLEGGRMGEKLFF. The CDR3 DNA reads TGTGCCAGCAGCTTAGAGGGGGGCAGGATGGGCGAAAAACTGTTTTTT.

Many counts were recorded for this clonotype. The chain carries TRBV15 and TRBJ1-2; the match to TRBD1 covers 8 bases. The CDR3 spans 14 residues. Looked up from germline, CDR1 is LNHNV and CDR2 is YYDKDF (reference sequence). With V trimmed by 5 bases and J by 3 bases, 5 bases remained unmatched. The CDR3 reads CATSRRGQDYGYTF. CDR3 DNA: TGTGCCACCAGCCGCAGGGGGCAAGACTATGGCTACACCTTC.